This is a list of T cell receptor beta chains from one sample in a study of blood T cell repertoires in COVID-19. This table comes from immunoSEQ multiplex PCR, and its TCRdb copy is limited to in-frame clones, with some not included. The sample gives roughly 89,000 clones, about four fifths of which show up once; 15% to 19% is in the top ten. Material for sequencing was peripheral blood. The receptors were gathered from a woman of 80 years or more with acute or convalescent COVID-19. Each CDR3 is given with its conserved first and last residue. The D gene is left open where the match is weak. Clone size is stated in some rows and not others, as once, few, many or a class when expanded.

clone_size j_call v_call d_call cdr3_nt cdr3_aa
NA TRBJ2-2 TRBV12-3/TRBV12-4 NA TGTGCCAGCAGTTCCTATACCGGGGAGCTGTTTTTT CASSSYTGELFF
NA TRBJ2-3 TRBV24-1 TRBD1 TGTGCCACCAGTGAGGGGAGACAGGGTGCGGCAGATACGCAGTATTTT CATSEGRQGAADTQYF
NA TRBJ2-1 TRBV5-1 NA TGCGCCAGCAGCTTGGCCAGTCTCGGGGGCAATGAGCAGTTCTTC CASSLASLGGNEQFF
once TRBJ1-2 TRBV5-6 NA TGTGCCAGCAGCGATAACAGGGTCTACTCGGGCTACACCTTC CASSDNRVYSGYTF
NA TRBJ1-2 TRBV10-1 TRBD1 TGCGCCAGCAGTCCCGGGACAGGGGGTTCTGGCTACACCTTC CASSPGTGGSGYTF
once TRBJ2-4 TRBV18 NA TGTGCCAGCTCGCCTTTGGGAGCCGGAAACATTCAGTACTTC CASSPLGAGNIQYF
few TRBJ1-5 TRBV7-2 NA TGTGCCAGCAGCTCTGGGACAACACTCCAGCCCCAGCATTTT CASSSGTTLQPQHF
NA TRBJ1-4 TRBV28 NA TGTGCCAGCAGAAGAGGGTTTAATGAAAAACTGTTTTTT CASRRGFNEKLFF
few TRBJ1-3 TRBV13 NA TGTGCCAGCAGCTTAGGCTCAGGGATTGGAAACACCATATATTTT CASSLGSGIGNTIYF
NA TRBJ2-2 TRBV18 TRBD2 TGTGCCAGCTCACCACGGCGGGGGGACCCGAACACCGGGGAGCTGTTTTTT CASSPRRGDPNTGELFF
NA TRBJ2-3 TRBV11-3 TRBD2 TGTGCCAGCAGCTGGGGGACTAGCGACACAGATACGCAGTATTTT CASSWGTSDTDTQYF
NA TRBJ1-4 TRBV6-5 NA TGTGCCAGCAGGTCAGGGTATAATGAAAAACTGTTTTTT CASRSGYNEKLFF
NA TRBJ2-1 TRBV4-2 TRBD2 TGTGCCAGCAGCCAGACTGGGGGACTAGCGGGGGACTACAATGAGCAGTTCTTC CASSQTGGLAGDYNEQFF
NA TRBJ1-2 TRBV20-1 NA TGCAGTGCTGTCAGGGGAGGCTACACCTTC CSAVRGGYTF
NA TRBJ2-7 TRBV14 TRBD2 TGTGCCAGCAGCCTCTGGACTAGCGGCTCCTACGAGCAGTACTTC CASSLWTSGSYEQYF
NA TRBJ2-7 TRBV11-2 TRBD1 TGTGCCAGCAGTGCCGGGACAGGGGGTACCTACGAGCAGTACTTC CASSAGTGGTYEQYF
NA TRBJ2-7 TRBV3-1/TRBV3-2 TRBD2 TGTGCCAGCAGCCCCTCAGCGGGGGTCAACTCCTACGAGCAGTACTTC CASSPSAGVNSYEQYF
NA TRBJ2-5 TRBV3-1/TRBV3-2 NA TGTGCCAGCAGCCAACTTAGTCGGGAGACCCAGTACTTC CASSQLSRETQYF
few TRBJ1-2 TRBV3-1/TRBV3-2 TRBD1 TGTGCCAGCAGCCAGGTACAGGGGACAGGTCCCTATGGCTACACCTTC CASSQVQGTGPYGYTF
NA TRBJ1-1 TRBV19 NA TGTGCCAGTAGTATAAGATGGGATGGGGCCACTGAAGCTTTCTTT CASSIRWDGATEAFF
NA TRBJ2-1 TRBV19 NA TGTGCCAGTAGTATTCAGGGAAGTTACAATGAGCAGTTCTTC CASSIQGSYNEQFF
NA TRBJ2-3 TRBV5-4 NA TGTGCCAGCAGCTTGGTATTAGGAGGCACTAGCACAGATACGCAGTATTTT CASSLVLGGTSTDTQYF
NA TRBJ1-1 TRBV4-1 NA TGCGCCAGCAGCCAAGATCAAACAGGGAGGAACACTGAAGCTTTCTTT CASSQDQTGRNTEAFF
NA TRBJ2-7 TRBV7-2 NA TGTGCCAGCAGCTTTAGGGGGGGCCGGGACGAGCAGTACTTC CASSFRGGRDEQYF
once TRBJ2-2 TRBV5-6 TRBD1 TGTGCCAGCAGCCCAGGACAGGGCCCTAACACCGGGGAGCTGTTTTTT CASSPGQGPNTGELFF
NA TRBJ1-3 TRBV6-6 TRBD1 TGTGCCAGCAGCCCCCGGGACAGGGTAACTGGAAACACCATATATTTT CASSPRDRVTGNTIYF
NA TRBJ2-2 TRBV11-3 TRBD2 TGTGCCAGCAGCTTAGGGGGAGGGCAGACCGGGGAGCTGTTTTTT CASSLGGGQTGELFF
NA TRBJ1-1 TRBV7-2 NA TGTGCCAGCAGCTTAGGAAGGACATTGTTAAACACTGAAGCTTTCTTT CASSLGRTLLNTEAFF
NA TRBJ1-3 TRBV7-2 TRBD1 TGTGCCAGCAGCTCAGGGGGTACCGCTGGAAACACCATATATTTT CASSSGGTAGNTIYF
NA TRBJ2-1 TRBV18 TRBD1 TGTGCCAGCTCACCGCTAGACAGGGCCAACAATGAGCAGTTCTTC CASSPLDRANNEQFF
NA TRBJ1-5 TRBV7-9 NA TGTGCCAGCAGCTTGGTACAGGGCGGTAATCAGCCCCAGCATTTT CASSLVQGGNQPQHF
NA TRBJ1-6 TRBV7-8 NA TGTGCCAGCAGCTTAGGGGCAACAGGGAATTCACCCCTCCACTTT CASSLGATGNSPLHF
few TRBJ2-3 TRBV3-1/TRBV3-2 TRBD2 TGTGCCAGCAGTCATTCAACGCGGGGGGGCCTAGATACGCAGTATTTT CASSHSTRGGLDTQYF
many TRBJ1-2 TRBV11-2 TRBD1 TGTGCCAGCAGCCCAGACCGACAGGGGGGCTACACCTTC CASSPDRQGGYTF
NA TRBJ1-6 TRBV25-1 NA TGTGCCAGCACACTGGGGGGAAATTCACCCCTCCACTTT CASTLGGNSPLHF
NA TRBJ2-3 TRBV5-1 NA TGCGCCAGCAGCTCCCAGGGAGATACGCAGTATTTT CASSSQGDTQYF
NA TRBJ2-7 TRBV12-3/TRBV12-4 NA TGTGCCAGCAGTCTAACTAGTTTAGAGCAGTACTTC CASSLTSLEQYF